Listed here are 25 T cell receptor beta chains from one sample, sequenced in a study of blood T cell repertoires in COVID-19. Measured with immunoSEQ multiplex PCR; TCRdb has only the in-frame clones, and not every one. This sample has roughly 200,000 clones, with 88% found just once. Material for sequencing was peripheral blood. The receptors shown here come from a woman in her 40s who had recovered from COVID-19.

This sequence joins TRBV19 and TRBJ2-7, with 11 bases that match TRBD1. The CDR3 spans 15 residues. V lost 3 bases and J lost 2; bases outside the gene matches: 3. CDR1 LNHDA and CDR2 SQIVND come from the germline V gene (reference sequence). The CDR3 coding sequence is TGTGCCAGTAGTATGGGGGACAGGGGGACCTACGAGCAGTACTTC. Amino acids: CASSMGDRGTYEQYF.

J is TRBJ1-1 and V is TRBV18; D ambiguous. V gave up 3 bases and J gave up 1 base, with 9 bases separating them. The CDR3 totals 14 residues. The V gene's germline CDR1 is KGHSH and CDR2 LQKENI. CDR3 coding DNA: TGTGCCAGCTCACCTGAACAGCCGAACACTGAAGCTTTCTTT. Amino acid sequence: CASSPEQPNTEAFF.

This rearrangement joins TRBV5-4 to TRBJ2-5; D not certain. V was shortened by 5 bases and J by 0 bases, with 8 bases between the two germline ends. The CDR3 sequence is 13 residues long. From germline, CDR1 is SGHNT and CDR2 YYREEE (reference sequence). The CDR3 DNA reads as TGTGCCAGCAGTCAAGAGTACCAAGAGACCCAGTACTTC. This encodes CASSQEYQETQYF.

This clone was counted a single time. The J gene is TRBJ1-1, the V gene TRBV18; weak D call: TRBD1 (5 bases). The CDR3 loop spans 13 amino acids. Germline V gene data show CDR1 as KGHSH and CDR2 as LQKENI. V lost 2 bases to trimming and J lost 3 bases, with 7 bases between them. The CDR3 DNA reads as TGTGCCAGCTCACCAATAGGGGACACTGAAGCTTTCTTT. Translation gives CASSPIGDTEAFF.

The V and J genes are TRBV30 and TRBJ2-3; tentative D call: TRBD2 (5 bases). The germline V and J ends were trimmed by 1 base and 4 bases, with 6 bases remaining between them. This CDR3 spans 12 amino acids. Per germline, CDR1 GTSNPN and CDR2 SVGIG (reference sequence). CDR3 sequence reads: CAWSGGSDTQYF. CDR3 bases: TGTGCCTGGAGTGGAGGGTCAGATACGCAGTATTTT.

The rearrangement joins TRBV7-3 to TRBJ2-1; TRBD2 matches 7 bases. The CDR3 contains 20 residues. In germline, CDR1 is SGHTA, CDR2 FQGTGA. The trim removed 4 bases at V and 7 bases at J, leaving 25 bases unmatched. The CDR3 DNA follows: TGTGCCAGCAGCTATATACCCTCCGGGTTTCAGCGGGACTCCTCAAATGAGCAGTTCTTC. It is translated as CASSYIPSGFQRDSSNEQFF.

This sequence joins TRBV7-2 and TRBJ1-4; the D gene is possibly TRBD1 (6 bases). Per the germline V gene, CDR1 is SGHTA and CDR2 is FQGNSA. This CDR3 is 14 amino acids long. Trimming removed 3 bases at V and 6 bases at J, with 11 bases between. The CDR3 DNA reads TGTGCCAGCAGCTTCTGGGGGCTGGATGAAAAACTGTTTTTT. Its translation: CASSFWGLDEKLFF.

In its sample, this clone was seen once. The genes are TRBV27 and TRBJ1-2, with a weak D call TRBD1 (5 bases). The CDR3 totals 13 residues. Germline CDR1 reads MNHEY; CDR2 reads SMNVEV (reference sequence). Trimming removed 5 bases from V and 5 bases from J, with 12 bases in between. CDR3 in amino acids: CASSTREGYGYTF. The CDR3 DNA reads as TGTGCCAGCAGTACCAGGGAGGGATATGGCTACACCTTC.

V usage is TRBV30 and J usage is TRBJ2-7; maybe TRBD2 (5 bases). The CDR3 is made up of 12 amino acids. V lost 2 bases and J lost 1, with 6 bases in between. Germline V CDR1 and CDR2: GTSNPN, SVGIG (reference sequence). CDR3 sequence: CAWSSGSYEQYF. CDR3 sequence (DNA): TGTGCCTGGAGTTCGGGGTCCTACGAGCAGTACTTC.

V and J are TRBV7-2 and TRBJ2-5, with D perhaps TRBD2 (6 bases). V was shortened by 3 bases and J by 5 bases, with 10 bases between the two germline ends. This CDR3 spans 13 amino acids. Germline-derived CDR1 and CDR2 are SGHTA and FQGNSA. The CDR3 sequence is CASSFWGVETQYF. In nucleotides, the CDR3 is TGTGCCAGCAGCTTCTGGGGGGTTGAGACCCAGTACTTC.

The V call is TRBV30, the J call TRBJ2-5; D is possibly TRBD2 (5 bases). CDR3 size: 13 residues. Trimming took 1 base from V and 4 from J, leaving 10 bases between them. Germline CDR1 reads GTSNPN; CDR2 reads SVGIG (reference sequence). The DNA for the CDR3 is TGTGCCTGGAGTGGCGAGGGTGGAGAGACCCAGTACTTC. Its translation is CAWSGEGGETQYF. The whole variable domain, filled in from reference TRBV30 and TRBJ2-5, reads SQTIHQWPATLVQPVGSPLSLECTVEGTSNPNLYWYRQAAGRGLQLLFYSVGIGQISSEVPQNLSASRPQDRQFILSSKKLLLSDSGFYLCAWSGEGGETQYFGPGTRLLVL.

The chain joins TRBV28 to TRBJ1-1, with TRBD1 identical over 10 bases. J was trimmed by 3 bases and V by 6 bases; bases with no gene match: 1. The CDR3 consists of 13 residues. CDR1 is MDHEN and CDR2 is SYDVKM in the germline V gene. CDR3 sequence (DNA): TGTGCCAGCAGGACAGGGGGCTACACTGAAGCTTTCTTT. Its translation is CASRTGGYTEAFF.

This chain connects TRBV6-2 or TRBV6-3 to TRBJ2-3, with 7 nucleotides matching TRBD1. Trimming took 7 bases from V and 9 from J; bases not matched to a gene: 16. CDR1 and CDR2 (germline): MNHEY, SVGEGT. The CDR3 is 15 amino acids. The CDR3 bases are TGTGCCAGCAACCCTACCGGGACAGCTCAGCCGACGCAGTATTTT. This translates into CASNPTGTAQPTQYF.

The rearrangement links TRBV19 to TRBJ2-3; the match to TRBD2 covers 13 bases. The CDR3 extends over 19 amino acids. V lost 5 bases, J lost 0 bases, and 11 bases stayed unmatched. Germline-derived CDR1 and CDR2 are LNHDA and SQIVND (reference sequence). CDR3 protein: CASSGRIGTSGTSTDTQYF. In DNA form, the CDR3 reads TGTGCCAGTAGTGGACGCATCGGGACTAGCGGGACGAGCACAGATACGCAGTATTTT.

V usage is TRBV30 and J usage is TRBJ1-4; tentatively, D is TRBD1 (6 bases). Germline V gives CDR1 GTSNPN, CDR2 SVGIG (reference sequence). Between the trimmed V and J ends, which lost 1 base and 8 bases, there was a span of 11 bases. The CDR3 is made up of 13 amino acids. The CDR3 sequence: CAWSDREDEKLFF. The CDR3 nucleotides read TGTGCCTGGAGTGACAGGGAAGACGAAAAACTGTTTTTT.

The chain has TRBV2 and TRBJ1-2; D may be TRBD1 (5 bases). Germline assignment: CDR1 SNHLY and CDR2 FYNNEI. CDR3 length: 14 amino acids. Trimming removed 3 bases at V and 0 bases at J, with 8 bases between. The CDR3 loop is CASSDTGANYGYTF. In nucleotides, the CDR3 is TGTGCCAGCAGTGACACGGGGGCTAACTATGGCTACACCTTC.

This clone was counted once. The genes are TRBV6-5 and TRBJ2-2, with D maybe TRBD2 (6 bases). The CDR3 extends over 14 amino acids. CDR1 is MNHEY and CDR2 is SVGAGI in the germline V gene. V was pared by 6 bases and J by 0 bases, with 8 bases between. As DNA, the CDR3 is TGTGCCAGCAGAGCGGGCGCGAACACCGGGGAGCTGTTTTTT. Translated: CASRAGANTGELFF.

The rearrangement links TRBV3-1 (or the pseudogene TRBV3-2) to TRBJ2-5, with 14 nucleotides matching TRBD2. There are 18 residues in the CDR3. J gave up 5 bases and V 1 base, and 9 bases lay outside the gene matches. The V gene's germline CDR1 is LGHDT and CDR2 YNNKEL (reference sequence). The CDR3 bases are TGTGCCAGCAGCCAAGGCGGGACTAGCGGGAGTTTAGGTGAGACCCAGTACTTC. Protein product: CASSQGGTSGSLGETQYF.

The gene calls are TRBV7-2 and TRBJ2-1, with D maybe TRBD1 (7 bases). V was shortened by 7 bases and J by 8 bases, with 18 bases between the two germline ends. Germline V gives CDR1 SGHTA, CDR2 FQGNSA. This CDR3 contains 14 residues. In nucleotides, the CDR3 is TGTGCCAGCATGCGGGACAGCCCTGCGGATGAGCAGTTCTTC. It encodes CASMRDSPADEQFF.

This clone was recorded only once. The rearrangement links TRBV15 to TRBJ2-1, with TRBD2 identical over 11 bases. The germline V gene has CDR1 LNHNV and CDR2 YYDKDF (reference sequence). With 2 bases clipped from V and 7 bases from J, the junction kept 4 bases outside the gene matches. The CDR3 consists of 15 residues. For the CDR3, the DNA is TGTGCCACCAGCAGACTAGCGGGAGGCCCAAATGAGCAGTTCTTC. It yields the protein CATSRLAGGPNEQFF.

The chain's CDR3 is CASSPETGYNEQFF. The DNA for the CDR3 is TGCGCCAGCAGCCCGGAGACAGGGTACAATGAGCAGTTCTTC. The chain employs TRBV5-1 and TRBJ2-1, with TRBD1 matching over 7 bases. Per germline, CDR1 SGHRS and CDR2 YFSETQ. CDR3 size: 14 residues. V dropped 4 bases and J dropped 4; count of bases not matched to a gene: 5.

The chain carries TRBV7-7 and TRBJ1-4; D not certain. This CDR3 contains 13 residues. The V and J ends lost 5 bases and 5 bases respectively, with 9 bases between them. Germline V lookup: CDR1 SSHAT, CDR2 FNYEAQ (reference sequence). Here the CDR3 reads CASSLLLNEKLFF. The CDR3 region has the DNA TGTGCCAGCAGCCTACTACTGAATGAAAAACTGTTTTTT. Based on the CDR3 plus reference TRBV7-7 and TRBJ1-4, the full variable domain is GAGVSQSPRYKVTKRGQDVTLRCDPISSHATLYWYQQALGQGPEFLTYFNYEAQPDKSGLPSDRFSAERPEGSISTLTIQRTEQRDSAMYRCASSLLLNEKLFFGSGTQLSVL.

The chain uses TRBV7-9 and TRBJ2-6; TRBD1 matches at 8 bases. This CDR3 has 18 amino acids. Germline V gene sequence: CDR1 SEHNR, CDR2 FQNEAQ (reference sequence). V lost 2 bases and J lost 2; bases outside the gene matches: 8. The CDR3 sequence is CASSLLGQGLAGANVLTF. CDR3 coding DNA: TGTGCCAGCAGCTTATTAGGACAGGGACTCGCTGGGGCCAACGTCCTGACTTTC.

This sequence joins TRBV30 and TRBJ1-3; 8 bases match TRBD1. The trim removed 3 bases at V and 1 base at J, leaving 8 bases unmatched. The CDR3 contains 16 residues. Germline loops: CDR1 GTSNPN, CDR2 SVGIG (reference sequence). CDR3 loop: CAWSAGGVRSGNTIYF. The CDR3 DNA reads as TGTGCCTGGAGCGCAGGGGGCGTAAGGTCTGGAAACACCATATATTTT.

The rearrangement joins TRBV7-8 to TRBJ2-7, with 9 bases aligning to TRBD1. CDR3 length equals 13 residues. V lost 5 bases and J lost 4; bases outside the gene matches: 3. The germline CDR1 and CDR2 sequences are SGHVS and FQNEAQ. CDR3 DNA: TGTGCCAGCAGCAGGGACAGGGATTACGAGCAGTACTTC. It specifies CASSRDRDYEQYF.